One sample yielded the 20 T cell receptor beta chains listed below, sequenced in a study of shared clonotypes between healthy human individuals. Terminally differentiated effector memory CD45RA+ cells were left out of the naive CD8 fraction, which was CD45RO-negative and positively selected for CCR7. Assay used: immunoSEQ multiplex PCR; TCRdb lists only in-frame clones, some missing. The sample consists of 2 million or so clones, approximately 94% of them appearing once. The specimen sequenced was naive CD8+ T cells sorted from blood. The source is a man aged 18 to 30 in good health.

The chain employs TRBV19 and TRBJ2-7; D is uncertain. CDR3 length: 13 residues. Trimming cost V 8 bases and J 7 bases, with 18 bases left between them. CDR1 LNHDA and CDR2 SQIVND come from the germline V gene (reference sequence). CDR3 loop: CASSLTRAREQYF. CDR3 DNA: TGTGCCAGTTCGCTTACTCGGGCGAGAGAGCAGTACTTC.

This chain connects TRBV7-8 to TRBJ1-2; TRBD1 agrees at 7 bases. The germline CDR1 and CDR2 sequences are SGHVS and FQNEAQ. V shed 1 base and J 8 bases; nucleotides not matched to a gene: 10. This CDR3 comprises 15 residues. The chain's CDR3 is CASSLGTGELWGYTF. DNA for the CDR3: TGTGCCAGCAGCTTAGGAACAGGGGAATTATGGGGCTACACCTTC.

The V call is TRBV18, the J call TRBJ1-2, with TRBD1 matching over 7 bases. Germline trimming cut 4 bases from V and 5 bases from J; bases unmatched to any gene: 10. Germline lookup yields CDR1 KGHSH and CDR2 LQKENI. CDR3 length: 15 residues. This CDR3 is CASSLGDSMIYGYTF. In DNA, the CDR3 is TGTGCCAGCTCACTCGGGGACAGCATGATTTATGGCTACACCTTC.

This chain uses TRBV4-3 with TRBJ2-1; 7 bases match TRBD2. Losses at the gene ends were 4 bases for V and 2 bases for J; bases not matched to a gene: 5. CDR3 length: 15 residues. Germline V gene data show CDR1 as LGHNA and CDR2 as YSLEER. The CDR3 region is CASSPWEGPYNEQFF. The CDR3, as DNA: TGCGCCAGCAGCCCCTGGGAGGGTCCCTACAATGAGCAGTTCTTC.

The chain joins TRBV29-1 to TRBJ1-4; 7 positions agree with TRBD1. After removal of 3 bases from V and 8 bases from J, the junction contained 6 bases not matched to a gene. CDR3 length equals 13 residues. Germline assignment: CDR1 SQVTM and CDR2 ANQGSEA. The CDR3 protein is CSVETGTGEKLFF. The CDR3 nucleotides are TGCAGCGTTGAGACAGGGACTGGGGAAAAACTGTTTTTT.

The chain recombines TRBV12-5 with TRBJ2-2; TRBD1 matches 10 bases. The junction had 4 bases not matched to a gene; V was cut back by 6 bases and J by 3 bases. The CDR3 has 15 amino acids. The germline V gene encodes CDR1 LGHNT and CDR2 FRNRAP. The chain's CDR3 is CASGEGQGDTGELFF. The DNA of the CDR3 is TGTGCTAGTGGAGAAGGACAGGGGGACACCGGGGAGCTGTTTTTT.

The genes are TRBV14 and TRBJ1-4; D is possibly TRBD1 (5 bases). Trimming pared 0 bases from V and 11 bases from J, leaving 19 bases between. The CDR3 runs to 16 residues. CDR1 and CDR2 from the germline V gene are SGHDN and FVKESK. This CDR3 is CASSQDRGRAVEKLFF. In nucleotides, the CDR3 is TGTGCCAGCAGCCAAGATCGGGGCAGGGCCGTTGAGAAACTGTTTTTT.

This chain connects TRBV4-2 to TRBJ1-2; a weak D match, TRBD1 (5 bases). The V end was cut by 0 bases, the J end by 8 bases, with 16 bases between. CDR1 and CDR2 (germline): LGHNA, YNFKEQ. The CDR3 is made up of 15 amino acids. The CDR3 nucleotides read TGTGCCAGCAGCCAAGATCGTTTGGCAGGGCGAGGCTACACCTTC. Its translation is CASSQDRLAGRGYTF.

A single count supports this clone. The rearrangement uses TRBV30 and TRBJ2-7; no firm D call. This CDR3 has 13 residues. Germline V gene data show CDR1 as GTSNPN and CDR2 as SVGIG (reference sequence). Deletions cut 5 bases from V and 0 bases from J, with 11 bases between. DNA for the CDR3: TGTGCCTGGGAATTACGGAACTCCTACGAGCAGTACTTC. Protein sequence: CAWELRNSYEQYF.

The rearrangement uses TRBV2 and TRBJ2-3; 7 positions agree with TRBD1. The CDR3 runs 16 residues. V dropped 6 bases and J dropped 0; count of bases not matched to a gene: 9. CDR1 and CDR2 from the germline V gene are SNHLY and FYNNEI. The CDR3 nucleotides are TGTGCCAGCAGGAAATCGGGACAGCCCAGCACAGATACGCAGTATTTT. Protein product: CASRKSGQPSTDTQYF.

The chain combines TRBV12-2 with TRBJ2-7; the table calls TRBD2, which could not be checked here. TRBV12-2 is labeled a pseudogene. CDR3 length: 17 amino acids. The CDR3 DNA reads as TGTGCAAGTCGCTTAATCCGCCTTAAGCCGACTCCCTACGAGCAGTACTTC. Amino acid sequence: CASRLIRLKPTPYEQYF.

The chain carries TRBV4-1 and TRBJ1-1; D call uncertain. Germline CDR1 MGHRA, CDR2 YSYEKL. The CDR3 runs 17 residues. V lost 2 bases and J lost 6, with 22 bases in between. The CDR3 DNA reads as TGCGCCAGCAGCCAAACCCACGGAGGGCAGCACGGGGCTGAAGCTTTCTTT. The encoded protein is CASSQTHGGQHGAEAFF.

CDR3 sequence: CASRLQGNQPQHF. The CDR3 bases are TGTGCCAGCAGACTACAGGGGAATCAGCCCCAGCATTTT. The chain combines TRBV28 with TRBJ1-5, with 7 bases lining up with TRBD1. Per germline, CDR1 MDHEN and CDR2 SYDVKM. V lost 6 bases, J lost 4 bases, and 3 bases stayed unmatched. The CDR3 is 13 residues long. Complete variable domain (other parts from reference TRBV28 and TRBJ1-5): DVKVTQSSRYLVKRTGEKVFLECVQDMDHENMFWYRQDPGLGLRLIYFSYDVKMKEKGDIPEGYSVSREKKERFSLILESASTNQTSMYLCASRLQGNQPQHFGDGTRLSIL.

The rearrangement uses TRBV27 and TRBJ2-3; D assignment may be TRBD1 or TRBD2 (6 bases each). The V end was cut by 2 bases, the J end by 1 base, with 13 bases between. The CDR3 consists of 16 residues. Germline-derived CDR1 and CDR2 are MNHEY and SMNVEV (reference sequence). Here the CDR3 DNA reads TGTGCCAGCAGTTTAAAGGTGGGGGGCCGCACAGATACGCAGTATTTT. Its translation: CASSLKVGGRTDTQYF.

The J gene is TRBJ2-3, the V gene TRBV9; a possible D gene is TRBD1 (5 bases). The CDR3 contains 14 residues. Germline assignment: CDR1 SGDLS and CDR2 YYNGEE. With 3 bases removed from V and 6 bases from J, the gap between germline ends came to 14 bases. The CDR3 loop is CASSADTGHDTQYF. For the CDR3, the DNA is TGTGCCAGCAGCGCCGACACAGGACACGATACGCAGTATTTT.

V gene TRBV27 combines with J gene TRBJ2-1; D might be TRBD2 (7 bases). From germline, CDR1 is MNHEY and CDR2 SMNVEV (reference sequence). This CDR3 region has 16 residues. The V gene lost 6 bases and the J gene lost 1 base, with 16 bases spanning the gap. CDR3 in amino acids: CASRGGGRGSYNEQFF. CDR3 nucleotide sequence: TGTGCCAGCAGGGGCGGGGGCAGGGGATCCTACAATGAGCAGTTCTTC.

With respect to this clone: Other DNA sequences in the sample encode the same CDR3. V gene TRBV12-5 combines with J gene TRBJ2-1, with 12 bases matching TRBD2. The CDR3 spans 15 residues. The V gene end was trimmed by 1 base and the J gene end by 8 bases; junction bases not matched to a gene: 3. Germline values: CDR1 LGHNT, CDR2 FRNRAP. CDR3 sequence (DNA): TGTGCTAGTGGTTTGGGACTAGCGGGAGTCGATGAGCAGTTCTTC. Translating gives CASGLGLAGVDEQFF.

The V gene is TRBV15, the J gene TRBJ2-6; D gene unclear. This CDR3 contains 14 residues. Per germline, CDR1 LNHNV and CDR2 YYDKDF (reference sequence). Deletions cut 4 bases from V and 0 bases from J, with 4 bases between. In DNA form, the CDR3 reads TGTGCCACCAGCATCCGCTCTGGGGCCAACGTCCTGACTTTC. The encoded protein is CATSIRSGANVLTF.

This chain links TRBV20-1 with TRBJ2-7; D not resolved. Germline V gene sequence: CDR1 DFQATT, CDR2 SNEGSKA (reference sequence). Between the trimmed V and J ends, which lost 2 bases and 5 bases, there was a span of 7 bases. This CDR3 region has 11 residues. CDR3 DNA sequence: TGCAGTGCTAGACTAGTCAACGAGCAGTACTTC. This translates into CSARLVNEQYF.

This chain connects TRBV6-5 to TRBJ1-1; the D gene is possibly TRBD1 (5 bases). Trimming took off 7 bases at V and 4 bases at J, with 13 bases between the two ends. CDR1 MNHEY and CDR2 SVGAGI come from the germline V gene. This CDR3 is 13 amino acids long. CDR3 sequence (DNA): TGTGCCAGCACTCCAGGGTTTGGCACTGAAGCTTTCTTT. It encodes CASTPGFGTEAFF.